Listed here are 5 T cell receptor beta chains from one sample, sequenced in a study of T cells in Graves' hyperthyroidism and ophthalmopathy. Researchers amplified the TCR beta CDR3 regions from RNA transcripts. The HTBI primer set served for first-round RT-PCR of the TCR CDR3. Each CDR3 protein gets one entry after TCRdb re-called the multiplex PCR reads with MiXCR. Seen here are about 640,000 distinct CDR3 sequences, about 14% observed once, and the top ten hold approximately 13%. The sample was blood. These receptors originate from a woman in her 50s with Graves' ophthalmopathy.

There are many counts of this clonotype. For the CDR3, the DNA is TGTGCCACCAGCAGAGAGCGTTTTTCTGGGGTGGTATACCAGCCCCAGCATTTT. It is translated as CATSRERFSGVVYQPQHF. V gene TRBV15 combines with J gene TRBJ1-5; no clear D gene. V was trimmed by 0 bases and J by 7 bases, leaving 22 bases between them. The length of the CDR3 is 18 residues. CDR1 is LNHNV, CDR2 YYDKDF, per germline (reference sequence).

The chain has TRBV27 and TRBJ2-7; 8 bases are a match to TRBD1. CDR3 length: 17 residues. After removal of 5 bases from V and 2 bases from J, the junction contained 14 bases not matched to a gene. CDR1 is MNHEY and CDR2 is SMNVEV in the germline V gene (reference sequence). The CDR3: CASSPPMDRAIPYEQYF. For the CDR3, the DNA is TGTGCCAGCAGTCCCCCAATGGACAGGGCAATTCCCTACGAGCAGTACTTC.

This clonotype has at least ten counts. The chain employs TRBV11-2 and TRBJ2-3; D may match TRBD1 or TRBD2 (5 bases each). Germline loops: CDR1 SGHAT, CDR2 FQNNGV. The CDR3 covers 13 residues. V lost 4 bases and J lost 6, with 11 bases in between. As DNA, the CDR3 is TGTGCCAGCAGCTCCCGGGGCCAGGATACGCAGTATTTT. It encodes CASSSRGQDTQYF.

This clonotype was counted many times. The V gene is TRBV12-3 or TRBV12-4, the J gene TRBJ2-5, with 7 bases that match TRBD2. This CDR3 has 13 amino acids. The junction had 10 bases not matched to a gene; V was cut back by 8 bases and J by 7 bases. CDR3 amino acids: CASVGTGGGTQYF. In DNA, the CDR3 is TGTGCCAGCGTTGGTACGGGAGGAGGGACCCAGTACTTC.

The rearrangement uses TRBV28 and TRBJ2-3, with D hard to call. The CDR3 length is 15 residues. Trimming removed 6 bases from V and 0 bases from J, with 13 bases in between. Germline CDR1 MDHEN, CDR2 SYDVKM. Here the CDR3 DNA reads TGTGCCAGCAGGACTTACAAGGCTAGCACAGATACGCAGTATTTT. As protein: CASRTYKASTDTQYF.